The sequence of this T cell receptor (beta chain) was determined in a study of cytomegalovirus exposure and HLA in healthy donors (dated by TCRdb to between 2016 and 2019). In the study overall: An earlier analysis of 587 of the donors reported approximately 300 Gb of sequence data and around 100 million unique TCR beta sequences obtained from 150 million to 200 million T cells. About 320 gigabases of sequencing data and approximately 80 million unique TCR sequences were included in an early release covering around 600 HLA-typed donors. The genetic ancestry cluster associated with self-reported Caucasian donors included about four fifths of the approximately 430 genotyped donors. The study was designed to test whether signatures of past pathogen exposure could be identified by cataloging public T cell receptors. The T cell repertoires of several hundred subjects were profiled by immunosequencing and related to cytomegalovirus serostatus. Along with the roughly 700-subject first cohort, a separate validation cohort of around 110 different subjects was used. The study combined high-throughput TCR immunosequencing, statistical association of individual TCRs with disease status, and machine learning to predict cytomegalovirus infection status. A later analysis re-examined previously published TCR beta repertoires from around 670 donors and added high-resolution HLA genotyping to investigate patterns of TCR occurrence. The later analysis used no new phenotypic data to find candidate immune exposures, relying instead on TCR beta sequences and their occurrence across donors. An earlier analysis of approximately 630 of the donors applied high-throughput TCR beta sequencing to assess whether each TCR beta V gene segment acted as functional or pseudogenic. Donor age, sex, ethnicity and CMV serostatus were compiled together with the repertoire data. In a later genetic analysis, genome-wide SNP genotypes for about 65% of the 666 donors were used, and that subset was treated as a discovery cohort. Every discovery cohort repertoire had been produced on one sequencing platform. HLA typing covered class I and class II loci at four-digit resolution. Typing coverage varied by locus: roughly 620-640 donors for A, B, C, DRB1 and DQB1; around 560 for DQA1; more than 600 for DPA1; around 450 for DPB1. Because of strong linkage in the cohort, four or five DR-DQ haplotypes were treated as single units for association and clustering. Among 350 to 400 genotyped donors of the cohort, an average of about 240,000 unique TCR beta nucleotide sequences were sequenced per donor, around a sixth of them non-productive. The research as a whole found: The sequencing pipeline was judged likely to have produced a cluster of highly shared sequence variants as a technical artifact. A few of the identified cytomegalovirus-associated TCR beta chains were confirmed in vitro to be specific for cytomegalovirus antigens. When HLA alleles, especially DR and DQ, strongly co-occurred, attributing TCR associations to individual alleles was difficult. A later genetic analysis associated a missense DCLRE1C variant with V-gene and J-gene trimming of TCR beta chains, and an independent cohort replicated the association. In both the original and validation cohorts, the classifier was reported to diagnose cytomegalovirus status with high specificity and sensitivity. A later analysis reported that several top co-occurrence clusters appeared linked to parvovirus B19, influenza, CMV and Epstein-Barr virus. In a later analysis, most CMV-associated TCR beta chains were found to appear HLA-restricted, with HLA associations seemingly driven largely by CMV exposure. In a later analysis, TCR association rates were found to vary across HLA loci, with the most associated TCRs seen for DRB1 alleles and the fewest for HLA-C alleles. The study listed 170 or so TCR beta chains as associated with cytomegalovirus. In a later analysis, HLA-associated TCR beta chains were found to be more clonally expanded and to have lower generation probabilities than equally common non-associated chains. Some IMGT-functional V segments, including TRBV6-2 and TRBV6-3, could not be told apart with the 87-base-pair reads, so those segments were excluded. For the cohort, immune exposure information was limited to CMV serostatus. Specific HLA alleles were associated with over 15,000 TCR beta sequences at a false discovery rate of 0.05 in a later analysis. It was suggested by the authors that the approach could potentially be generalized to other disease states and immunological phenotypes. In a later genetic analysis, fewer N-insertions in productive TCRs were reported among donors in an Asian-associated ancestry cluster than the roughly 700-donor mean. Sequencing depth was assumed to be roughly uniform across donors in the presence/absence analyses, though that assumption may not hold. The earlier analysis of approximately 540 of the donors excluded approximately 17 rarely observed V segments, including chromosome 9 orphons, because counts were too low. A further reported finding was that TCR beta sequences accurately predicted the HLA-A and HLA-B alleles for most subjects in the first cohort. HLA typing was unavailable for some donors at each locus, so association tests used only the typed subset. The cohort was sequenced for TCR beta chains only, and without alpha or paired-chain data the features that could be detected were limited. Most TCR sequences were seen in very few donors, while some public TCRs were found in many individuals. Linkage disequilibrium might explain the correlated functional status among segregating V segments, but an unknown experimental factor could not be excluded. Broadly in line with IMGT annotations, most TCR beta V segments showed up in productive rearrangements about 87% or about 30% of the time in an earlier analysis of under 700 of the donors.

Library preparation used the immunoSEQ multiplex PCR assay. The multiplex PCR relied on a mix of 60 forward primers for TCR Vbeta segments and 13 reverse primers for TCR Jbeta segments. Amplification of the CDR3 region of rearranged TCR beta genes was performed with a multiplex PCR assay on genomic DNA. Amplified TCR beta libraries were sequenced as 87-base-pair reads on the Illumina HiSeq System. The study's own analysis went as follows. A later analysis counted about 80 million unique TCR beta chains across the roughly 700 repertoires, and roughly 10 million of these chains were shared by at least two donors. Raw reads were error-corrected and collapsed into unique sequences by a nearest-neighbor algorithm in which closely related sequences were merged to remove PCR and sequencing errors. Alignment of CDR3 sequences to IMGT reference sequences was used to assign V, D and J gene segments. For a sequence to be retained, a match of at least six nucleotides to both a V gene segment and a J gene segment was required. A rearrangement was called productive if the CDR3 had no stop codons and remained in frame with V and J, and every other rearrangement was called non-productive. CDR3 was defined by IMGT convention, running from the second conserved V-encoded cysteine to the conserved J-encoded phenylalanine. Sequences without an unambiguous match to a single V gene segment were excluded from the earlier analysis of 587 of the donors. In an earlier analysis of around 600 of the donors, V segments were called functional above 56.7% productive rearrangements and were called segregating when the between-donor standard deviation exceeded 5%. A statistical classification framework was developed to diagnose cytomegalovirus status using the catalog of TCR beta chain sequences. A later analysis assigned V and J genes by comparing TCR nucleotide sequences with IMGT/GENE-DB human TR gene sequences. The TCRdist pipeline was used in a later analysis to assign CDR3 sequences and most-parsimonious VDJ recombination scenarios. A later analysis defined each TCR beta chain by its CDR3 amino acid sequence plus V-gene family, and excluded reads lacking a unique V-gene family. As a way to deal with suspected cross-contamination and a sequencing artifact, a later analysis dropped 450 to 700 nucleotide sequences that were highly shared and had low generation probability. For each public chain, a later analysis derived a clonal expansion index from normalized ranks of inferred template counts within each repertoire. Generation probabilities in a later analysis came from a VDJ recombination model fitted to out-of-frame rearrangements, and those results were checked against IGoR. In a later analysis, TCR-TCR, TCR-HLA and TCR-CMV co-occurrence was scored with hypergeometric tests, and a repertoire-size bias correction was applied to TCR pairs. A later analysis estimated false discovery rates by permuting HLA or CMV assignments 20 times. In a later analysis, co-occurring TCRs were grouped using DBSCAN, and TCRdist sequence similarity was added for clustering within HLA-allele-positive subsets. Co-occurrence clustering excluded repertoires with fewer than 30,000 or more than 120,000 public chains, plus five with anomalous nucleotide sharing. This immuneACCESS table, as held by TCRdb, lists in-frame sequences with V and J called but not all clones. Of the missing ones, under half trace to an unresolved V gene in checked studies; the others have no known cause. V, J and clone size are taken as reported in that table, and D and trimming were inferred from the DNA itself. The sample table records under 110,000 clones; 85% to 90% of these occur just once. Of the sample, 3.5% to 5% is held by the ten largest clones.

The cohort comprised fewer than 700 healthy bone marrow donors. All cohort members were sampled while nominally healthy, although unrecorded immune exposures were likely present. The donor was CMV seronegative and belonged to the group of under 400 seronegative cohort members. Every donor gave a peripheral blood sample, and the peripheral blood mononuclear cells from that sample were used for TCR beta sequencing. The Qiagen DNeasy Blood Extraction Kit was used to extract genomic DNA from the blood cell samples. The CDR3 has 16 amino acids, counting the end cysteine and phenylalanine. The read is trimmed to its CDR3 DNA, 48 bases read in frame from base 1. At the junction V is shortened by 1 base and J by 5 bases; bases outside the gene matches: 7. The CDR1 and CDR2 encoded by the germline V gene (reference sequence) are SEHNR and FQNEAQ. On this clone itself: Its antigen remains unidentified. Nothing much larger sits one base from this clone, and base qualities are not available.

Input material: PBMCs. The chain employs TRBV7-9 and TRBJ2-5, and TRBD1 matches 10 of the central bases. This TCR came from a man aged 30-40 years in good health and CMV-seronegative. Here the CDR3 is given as CASSLVTGGAGETQYF. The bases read TGTGCCAGCAGCTTAGTGACAGGGGGCGCCGGCGAGACCCAGTACTTC.